This entry is about one T cell receptor (beta chain). What it recognizes is unknown. Sequenced by immunoSEQ multiplex PCR; TCRdb stores in-frame clones only, minus some. The sample consists of tens of thousands of clones, around 84% of them appearing once. Peripheral blood came from all dose cohorts at three timepoints. The data are from a study of OX40 agonist ivuxolimab in advanced cancers. Study overall: Every 2 weeks, patients received ivuxolimab intravenously, dosed at 0.01 to 10 mg/kg. At approximately 83% male, the cohort had a mean age of 60 years, ranging from roughly 20 to 79.

CDR3 length equals 15 residues. V was clipped by 6 bases and J by 4 bases, with 16 bases between them. The V gene's germline CDR1 is SGHVS and CDR2 FQNEAQ. The study, taken as a whole, reports: Low levels of normalized T-cell clonal expansion also appeared in some nonresponders.

The TCR originated in an adult with an advanced solid tumor such as melanoma, head and neck, liver or kidney cancer. Source: CD4+ or CD8+ T cells sorted from blood, taken in a trial of the OX40 agonist ivuxolimab. The gene calls are TRBV7-8 and TRBJ1-3; D is ambiguous. DNA of the CDR3: TGTGCCAGCAGTGGAGGGCGTGCAAGAGGAAACACCATATATTTT. Residues: CASSGGRARGNTIYF.